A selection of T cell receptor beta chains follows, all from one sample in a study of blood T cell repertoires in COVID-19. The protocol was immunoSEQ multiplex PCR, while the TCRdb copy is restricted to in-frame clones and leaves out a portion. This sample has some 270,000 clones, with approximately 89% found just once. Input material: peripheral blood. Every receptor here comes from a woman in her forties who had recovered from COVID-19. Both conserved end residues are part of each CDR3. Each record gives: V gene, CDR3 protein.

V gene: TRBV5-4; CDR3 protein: CASSLWSGAGEQFF
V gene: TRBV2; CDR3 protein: CASSRGPQETQYF
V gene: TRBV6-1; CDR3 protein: CASSDGRGSGNTIYF
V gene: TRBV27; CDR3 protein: CASSPEDSSNTGELFF
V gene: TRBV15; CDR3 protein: CATSSKKQGIYEQYF
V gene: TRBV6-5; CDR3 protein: CASSRQSGELFF
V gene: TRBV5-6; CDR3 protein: CASSFEQGNEQFF
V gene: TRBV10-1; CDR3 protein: CASSLGQGSNEQFF
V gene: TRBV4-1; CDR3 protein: CASSQEYGQVDHEQYF
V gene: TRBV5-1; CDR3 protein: CASSPEGLWAYEQYF
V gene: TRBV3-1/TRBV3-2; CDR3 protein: CASSQEDRGRNF
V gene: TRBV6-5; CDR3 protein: CASSYFGGGTEAFF
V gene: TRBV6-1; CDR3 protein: CASSDLGATGNTIYF